This entry lists 14 T cell receptor beta chains sequenced from one sample in a study of blood T cell repertoires in COVID-19. Produced via immunoSEQ multiplex PCR; TCRdb's table is partial and in-frame only. Here the sample spans a few hundred thousand clones, 75% to 90% being singletons. The sample consisted of peripheral blood. The receptor source for this set is a woman aged 45-65 years with COVID-19, enrolled during active disease.

The rearrangement links TRBV18 to TRBJ2-7, with D possibly matching TRBD1 (5 bases). The CDR3 extends over 15 amino acids. Trimming shortened V by 2 bases and J by 6 bases, and 17 bases separated the two germline ends. Germline V gene sequence: CDR1 KGHSH, CDR2 LQKENI. The CDR3 sequence is CASSPNPAGFSEQYF. As DNA, the CDR3 is TGTGCCAGCTCACCAAATCCAGCAGGGTTTTCCGAGCAGTACTTC.

The chain employs TRBV11-3 and TRBJ2-7, with a possible D match to TRBD1 (7 bases). Germline V lookup: CDR1 SGHNT, CDR2 YENEEA. The germline V and J ends were trimmed by 5 bases and 2 bases, with 10 bases remaining between them. CDR3 length: 13 amino acids. The CDR3 coding sequence is TGTGCCAGCAGCCGGGGGACAGCCTACGAGCAGTACTTC. It is translated as CASSRGTAYEQYF. Looking up the rest from reference TRBV11-3 and TRBJ2-7 gives the full variable domain: EAGVVQSPRYKIIEKKQPVAFWCNPISGHNTLYWYLQNLGQGPELLIRYENEEAVDDSQLPKDRFSAERLKGVDSTLKIQPAELGDSAVYLCASSRGTAYEQYFGPGTRLTVT.

The chain carries TRBV14 and TRBJ1-6, with a tentative D call TRBD1 (6 bases). V lost 6 bases, J lost 0 bases, and 9 bases lay in between. Germline lookup yields CDR1 SGHDN and CDR2 FVKESK. The CDR3 covers 15 residues. The CDR3 region is CASSTGTSYNSPLHF. As DNA, the CDR3 is TGTGCCAGCAGTACAGGGACCTCCTATAATTCACCCCTCCACTTT.

The chain has TRBV6-5 and TRBJ1-6; D perhaps matches TRBD1 (5 bases). Germline V gene lookup returns CDR1 MNHEY and CDR2 SVGAGI. The V end lost 7 bases, the J end lost 8 bases, and 12 bases lay between the germline ends. This CDR3 has 13 amino acids. The CDR3 sequence is CASTVTEDSPLHF. The CDR3, as DNA: TGTGCCAGCACCGTGACAGAGGATTCACCCCTCCACTTT.

This chain links TRBV7-2 with TRBJ2-3, with TRBD2 matching 7 bases. CDR1 is SGHTA, CDR2 FQGNSA, per germline. V lost 1 base, J lost 5 bases, and 9 bases stayed unmatched. The CDR3 loop spans 16 amino acids. The CDR3: CASSLGGSGFGDTQYF. The CDR3 DNA is TGTGCCAGCAGCTTAGGCGGGAGTGGGTTTGGAGATACGCAGTATTTT.

The rearrangement links TRBV5-4 to TRBJ2-5, with 10 positions matching TRBD2. Losses at the gene ends were 1 base for V and 4 bases for J; bases not matched to a gene: 1. The CDR3 runs 14 residues. CDR1 SGHNT and CDR2 YYREEE come from the germline V gene (reference sequence). The CDR3 DNA is TGTGCCAGCAGCTTGACTAGCGGGATAGAGACCCAGTACTTC. Protein: CASSLTSGIETQYF.

The chain recombines TRBV7-8 with TRBJ2-1; no clear D gene. Trimming shortened V by 1 base and J by 3 bases, and 4 bases separated the two germline ends. CDR3 length: 13 amino acids. CDR1 is SGHVS and CDR2 is FQNEAQ in the germline V gene. CDR3 residues: CASSLVLYNEQFF. The CDR3 DNA reads TGTGCCAGCAGCTTAGTTCTCTACAATGAGCAGTTCTTC.

V gene TRBV29-1 combines with J gene TRBJ2-1; D possibly corresponds to TRBD1 (6 bases). Per germline, CDR1 SQVTM and CDR2 ANQGSEA. The CDR3 has 14 amino acids. Trimming stripped 4 bases from V and 4 bases from J, with 14 bases between. CDR3 bases: TGCAGCGTTGTAGGGGGTAAGGCGTACAATGAGCAGTTCTTC. This gives the protein CSVVGGKAYNEQFF.

The chain carries TRBV11-2 and TRBJ1-1; possible D gene TRBD1, 5 bases. The CDR3 contains 13 residues. The V end was cut by 0 bases, the J end by 8 bases, with 10 bases between. Germline V gene lookup returns CDR1 SGHAT and CDR2 FQNNGV. The CDR3 region has the DNA TGTGCCAGCAGCTTAGATAGGCCAGGGGAAGCTTTCTTT. It specifies CASSLDRPGEAFF.

CDR3 sequence reads: CASSVQRELGLEQYF. CDR3 sequence (DNA): TGTGCCAGCAGCGTGCAGCGGGAGTTGGGGCTCGAGCAGTACTTC. The chain combines TRBV3-1 (or the pseudogene TRBV3-2) with TRBJ2-7; 8 bases are a match to TRBD2. Losses at the gene ends were 5 bases for V and 6 bases for J; bases not matched to a gene: 12. This CDR3 spans 15 amino acids. The V gene's germline CDR1 is LGHDT and CDR2 YNNKEL (reference sequence).

This chain connects TRBV18 to TRBJ2-2; TRBD2 matches 13 bases. Losses at the gene ends were 6 bases for V and 0 bases for J; bases not matched to a gene: 4. This CDR3 is built from 17 residues. Germline loops: CDR1 KGHSH, CDR2 LQKENI. CDR3 residues: CASSRTSGSANTGELFF. For the CDR3, the DNA is TGTGCCAGCTCCCGGACTAGCGGGAGCGCGAACACCGGGGAGCTGTTTTTT.

V is TRBV6-1 and J is TRBJ2-5, with TRBD1 identical over 7 bases. This CDR3 region has 17 residues. Germline V gene data show CDR1 as MNHNS and CDR2 as SASEGT. V dropped 1 base and J dropped 2; count of bases not matched to a gene: 10. The CDR3 sequence is CASSEEMTGPLQETQYF. The CDR3 nucleotides read TGTGCCAGCAGTGAAGAAATGACAGGGCCCTTACAAGAGACCCAGTACTTC.

This clone was recorded once. The V gene is TRBV19, the J gene TRBJ1-5; the D is unclear. V lost 7 bases, J lost 5 bases, and 9 bases lay in between. Germline loops: CDR1 LNHDA, CDR2 SQIVND (reference sequence). This CDR3 has 12 amino acids. The CDR3 region has the DNA TGTGCCAGTACCTTGGCTGATCAGCCCCAGCATTTT. Its protein is CASTLADQPQHF.

The rearrangement joins TRBV11-2 to TRBJ2-3; D unclear. This CDR3 region has 15 residues. Trimming left V 1 base short and J 5 bases short, with 13 bases between. Germline V lookup: CDR1 SGHAT, CDR2 FQNNGV. This CDR3 reads CASSLGPPTLDTQYF. The CDR3 nucleotides read TGTGCCAGCAGCTTAGGACCCCCGACTTTAGATACGCAGTATTTT.